This paragraph covers one T cell receptor beta chain sequence. Per the original methods: Scientists estimated how many nucleated cells there were by amplifying reference gene primers. Method: immunoSEQ multiplex PCR; TCRdb's copy keeps in-frame clones and lacks some. For V, J and clone size, that table is used; D and trimming come from the DNA. The table records around 150,000 clones, about 92% of them present only once. The data are from a study of blood T cell repertoires in COVID-19. About the study: From the United States, Italy and Spain came samples of acute and convalescent COVID-19. Sources were T cells, B-cell-depleted T cells, or PBMCs; the material itself was cDNA or gDNA.

Germline V lookup: CDR1 SGDLS, CDR2 YYNGEE. The CDR3 is 16 residues long. V gave up 3 bases and J gave up 7 bases; unmatched junction bases: 13. Patients of the Seattle cohort, enrolled during active infection, were followed longitudinally. The clonotype was recovered from a woman between 55 and 75 years old with COVID-19, enrolled during active disease. The chain recombines TRBV9 with TRBJ2-7, with 10 bases lining up with TRBD2. Sequencing was carried out using peripheral blood. CDR3 region: CASSATLAGGLLEQYF. In nucleotides, the CDR3 is TGTGCCAGCAGCGCCACTTTAGCGGGGGGCCTCTTAGAGCAGTACTTC.